The 19 T cell receptor beta chains below come from one sample, sequenced in a study of blood T cell repertoires in COVID-19. Clones were sequenced by immunoSEQ multiplex PCR, and TCRdb holds only the in-frame ones, with some missing. Here the sample spans roughly 130,000 clones, around 80% being singletons. The sequencing sample was made of peripheral blood. The receptor set was obtained from a man aged 65 to 85 with acute or convalescent COVID-19.

The chain combines TRBV4-1 with TRBJ1-1; D ambiguous. V was shortened by 0 bases and J by 5 bases, with 13 bases between the two germline ends. This CDR3 comprises 15 residues. Looked up from germline, CDR1 is MGHRA and CDR2 is YSYEKL. CDR3 in DNA: TGCGCCAGCAGCCAAGAATTCTACAGAAGGACTGAAGCTTTCTTT. Encoded protein: CASSQEFYRRTEAFF.

The chain uses TRBV28 and TRBJ2-6, with TRBD1 as a possible D gene (5 bases). The V end was cut by 6 bases, the J end by 0 bases, with 9 bases between. CDR3 size: 15 residues. Germline CDR1 reads MDHEN; CDR2 reads SYDVKM. CDR3 sequence: CASRKGNSGANVLTF. In nucleotides, the CDR3 is TGTGCCAGCAGGAAGGGGAACTCTGGGGCCAACGTCCTGACTTTC.

The chain combines TRBV18 with TRBJ2-1, with 12 bases fitting TRBD2. CDR3 length equals 15 residues. Losses at the gene ends were 3 bases for V and 9 bases for J; bases not matched to a gene: 6. The germline V gene has CDR1 KGHSH and CDR2 LQKENI. The CDR3 loop reads CASSPLAGGGTEQFF. The DNA of the CDR3 is TGTGCCAGCTCACCGCTAGCGGGGGGGGGCACTGAGCAGTTCTTC.

The chain combines TRBV4-1 with TRBJ2-7; TRBD1 matches 7 bases. CDR1 and CDR2 (germline): MGHRA, YSYEKL. There are 16 residues in the CDR3. V lost 0 bases and J lost 4; bases outside the gene matches: 9. The CDR3 nucleotides read TGCGCCAGCAGCCAAGATTCAGGGGGACGGAGTTACGAGCAGTACTTC. This codes for CASSQDSGGRSYEQYF.

The rearrangement uses TRBV3-1 (or the pseudogene TRBV3-2) and TRBJ2-2, with 8 positions matching TRBD1. The germline gives CDR1 LGHDT, CDR2 YNNKEL (reference sequence). The V gene end was trimmed by 4 bases and the J gene end by 6 bases; junction bases not matched to a gene: 10. This CDR3 contains 16 residues. CDR3 sequence: CASSPRSGGSAGELFF. The DNA of the CDR3 is TGTGCCAGCAGCCCGCGGTCAGGGGGCTCCGCCGGGGAGCTGTTTTTT.

This rearrangement joins TRBV29-1 to TRBJ1-2; weak D call: TRBD1 (6 bases). Trimming shortened V by 4 bases and J by 8 bases, and 20 bases separated the two germline ends. Germline V lookup: CDR1 SQVTM, CDR2 ANQGSEA. The CDR3 is 14 residues long. The CDR3 sequence is CSVAVVQGVKGYTF. Here the CDR3 DNA reads TGCAGCGTTGCGGTAGTACAGGGTGTTAAGGGCTACACCTTC.

This chain links TRBV11-2 with TRBJ2-7, with D tentatively TRBD1 (5 bases). The length of the CDR3 is 15 residues. Germline V gives CDR1 SGHAT, CDR2 FQNNGV. Deletions cut 5 bases from V and 0 bases from J, with 14 bases between. The CDR3 reads CASSAWGSPSYEQYF. The CDR3 DNA reads TGTGCCAGCAGCGCCTGGGGCAGCCCCTCCTACGAGCAGTACTTC.

This clone was detected a few times. The chain couples TRBV6-5 to TRBJ2-2; D may be TRBD1 (5 bases). Germline V gene lookup returns CDR1 MNHEY and CDR2 SVGAGI. V was cut by 7 bases and J by 6 bases, with 15 bases left in between. CDR3 size: 14 residues. In DNA, the CDR3 is TGTGCCAGCACGGGCAGGGCTAAGGCCGGGGAGCTGTTTTTT. Protein product: CASTGRAKAGELFF.

V and J are TRBV13 and TRBJ1-2; weak D call: TRBD1 (6 bases). The CDR3 runs to 13 residues. In germline, CDR1 is PRHDT, CDR2 FYEKMQ (reference sequence). V lost 3 bases, J lost 8 bases, and 13 bases lay in between. For the CDR3, the DNA is TGTGCCAGCAGCTTCGGGACCCAGGGGGGCTACACCTTC. Protein sequence: CASSFGTQGGYTF.

The rearrangement links TRBV6-6 to TRBJ2-7, with 8 nucleotides matching TRBD1. The length of the CDR3 is 12 residues. Trimming cost V 6 bases and J 9 bases; bases outside gene matches: 7. Germline CDR1 MNHNY, CDR2 SVGAGI (reference sequence). The CDR3 loop reads CASRDRVSGQYF. The DNA of the CDR3 is TGTGCCAGCAGGGACAGGGTGTCGGGGCAGTACTTC.

This rearrangement joins TRBV5-8 to TRBJ1-5; D may be TRBD1 (6 bases). The germline V gene has CDR1 SGHTS and CDR2 YDEGEE. CDR3 length equals 16 residues. V was trimmed by 5 bases and J by 6 bases, leaving 21 bases between them. The CDR3 nucleotides are TGTGCCAGCAGACACTCCTTCGGGCAGGGGAGTCAGCCCCAGCATTTT. The encoded protein is CASRHSFGQGSQPQHF.

The rearrangement links TRBV7-9 to TRBJ1-2; maybe TRBD1 (5 bases). Between the trimmed V and J ends, which lost 0 bases and 1 base, there was a span of 9 bases. The CDR3 length is 15 residues. Germline lookup yields CDR1 SEHNR and CDR2 FQNEAQ (reference sequence). Here the CDR3 DNA reads TGTGCCAGCAGCTTAGCTGCAGGGCTTAACTATGGCTACACCTTC. Its translation: CASSLAAGLNYGYTF.

This chain joins TRBV5-1 and TRBJ1-1, with D unresolved. V was pared by 0 bases and J by 7 bases, with 10 bases between. The CDR3 has 13 residues. Germline lookup yields CDR1 SGHRS and CDR2 YFSETQ. CDR3 bases: TGCGCCAGCAGCTTGGAAGCCGCATATGAAGCTTTCTTT. It codes for CASSLEAAYEAFF.

This chain joins TRBV27 and TRBJ2-3, with 10 bases lining up with TRBD2. The germline V gene encodes CDR1 MNHEY and CDR2 SMNVEV (reference sequence). The CDR3 covers 17 residues. The V and J ends lost 5 bases and 4 bases, in that order; junction bases with no gene match: 12. CDR3 DNA sequence: TGTGCCAGCAGTACTAGCGGGGTTATGGTTATCGCAGATACGCAGTATTTT. Translation gives CASSTSGVMVIADTQYF.

The J gene is TRBJ2-2, the V gene TRBV7-2; 9 bases are a match to TRBD2. The CDR3 runs to 16 residues. V lost 7 bases to trimming and J lost 9 bases; unmatched junction nucleotides: 15. Germline CDR1 reads SGHTA; CDR2 reads FQGNSA. The DNA of the CDR3 is TGTGCCAGCAACCCTCTGGGGCTAGCGGGGACCAGGGAGCTGTTTTTT. Protein: CASNPLGLAGTRELFF.

The J gene is TRBJ1-4, the V gene TRBV19, with a weak D call TRBD1 (5 bases). This CDR3 has 14 residues. The V end was cut by 6 bases, the J end by 1 base, with 9 bases between. Germline CDR1 LNHDA, CDR2 SQIVND (reference sequence). CDR3 in DNA: TGTGCCAGTAGCCCGACAGTAACTAATGAAAAACTGTTTTTT. Its translation: CASSPTVTNEKLFF.

This clone was counted ten times or more. V usage is TRBV29-1 and J usage is TRBJ1-4, with TRBD1 matching 7 bases. This CDR3 is 13 amino acids long. From germline, CDR1 is SQVTM and CDR2 ANQGSEA. Trimming cost V 4 bases and J 5 bases; bases outside gene matches: 4. The CDR3 region has the DNA TGCAGCGTTGGCGGGACAGCAAATGAAAAACTGTTTTTT. Amino acid sequence: CSVGGTANEKLFF.

The chain joins TRBV7-2 to TRBJ2-3, with D possibly being TRBD2 (6 bases). The V end was cut by 5 bases, the J end by 2 bases, with 14 bases between. The CDR3 totals 15 residues. The germline gives CDR1 SGHTA, CDR2 FQGNSA. The CDR3 DNA reads TGTGCCAGCAGCAATACGGGACTCCTCACAGATACGCAGTATTTT. Protein product: CASSNTGLLTDTQYF.

The sample holds one count of this clone. The chain recombines TRBV9 with TRBJ2-5; D gene uncertain. Germline values: CDR1 SGDLS, CDR2 YYNGEE. V gave up 3 bases and J gave up 5 bases, with 11 bases separating them. This CDR3 has 13 amino acids. The CDR3 DNA follows: TGTGCCAGCAGCGCGACTGAGTGGGAGACCCAGTACTTC. Its protein product is CASSATEWETQYF.